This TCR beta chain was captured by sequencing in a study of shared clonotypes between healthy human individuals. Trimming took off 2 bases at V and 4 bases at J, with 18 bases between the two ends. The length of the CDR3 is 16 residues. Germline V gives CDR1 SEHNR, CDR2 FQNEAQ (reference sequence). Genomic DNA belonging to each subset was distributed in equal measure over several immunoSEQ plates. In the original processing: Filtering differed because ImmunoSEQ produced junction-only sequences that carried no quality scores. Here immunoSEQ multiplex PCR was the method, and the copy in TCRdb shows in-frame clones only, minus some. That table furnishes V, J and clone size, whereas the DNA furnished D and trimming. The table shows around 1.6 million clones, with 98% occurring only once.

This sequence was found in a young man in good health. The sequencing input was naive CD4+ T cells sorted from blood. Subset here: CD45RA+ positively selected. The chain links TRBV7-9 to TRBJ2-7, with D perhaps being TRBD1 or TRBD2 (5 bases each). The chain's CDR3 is CASSLSGLGVSYEQYF. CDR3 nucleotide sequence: TGTGCCAGCAGCTTAAGTGGCCTGGGGGTTTCTTACGAGCAGTACTTC.